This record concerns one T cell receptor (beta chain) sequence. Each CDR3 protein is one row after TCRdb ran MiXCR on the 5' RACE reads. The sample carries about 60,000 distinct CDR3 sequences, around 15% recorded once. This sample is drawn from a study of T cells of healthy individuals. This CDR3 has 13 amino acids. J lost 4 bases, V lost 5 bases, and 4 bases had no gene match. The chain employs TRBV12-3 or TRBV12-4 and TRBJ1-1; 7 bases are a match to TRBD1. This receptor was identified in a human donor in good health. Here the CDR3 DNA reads TGTGCCAGCAGTCCGACAGGGCGCACTGAAGCTTTCTTT. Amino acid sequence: CASSPTGRTEAFF.